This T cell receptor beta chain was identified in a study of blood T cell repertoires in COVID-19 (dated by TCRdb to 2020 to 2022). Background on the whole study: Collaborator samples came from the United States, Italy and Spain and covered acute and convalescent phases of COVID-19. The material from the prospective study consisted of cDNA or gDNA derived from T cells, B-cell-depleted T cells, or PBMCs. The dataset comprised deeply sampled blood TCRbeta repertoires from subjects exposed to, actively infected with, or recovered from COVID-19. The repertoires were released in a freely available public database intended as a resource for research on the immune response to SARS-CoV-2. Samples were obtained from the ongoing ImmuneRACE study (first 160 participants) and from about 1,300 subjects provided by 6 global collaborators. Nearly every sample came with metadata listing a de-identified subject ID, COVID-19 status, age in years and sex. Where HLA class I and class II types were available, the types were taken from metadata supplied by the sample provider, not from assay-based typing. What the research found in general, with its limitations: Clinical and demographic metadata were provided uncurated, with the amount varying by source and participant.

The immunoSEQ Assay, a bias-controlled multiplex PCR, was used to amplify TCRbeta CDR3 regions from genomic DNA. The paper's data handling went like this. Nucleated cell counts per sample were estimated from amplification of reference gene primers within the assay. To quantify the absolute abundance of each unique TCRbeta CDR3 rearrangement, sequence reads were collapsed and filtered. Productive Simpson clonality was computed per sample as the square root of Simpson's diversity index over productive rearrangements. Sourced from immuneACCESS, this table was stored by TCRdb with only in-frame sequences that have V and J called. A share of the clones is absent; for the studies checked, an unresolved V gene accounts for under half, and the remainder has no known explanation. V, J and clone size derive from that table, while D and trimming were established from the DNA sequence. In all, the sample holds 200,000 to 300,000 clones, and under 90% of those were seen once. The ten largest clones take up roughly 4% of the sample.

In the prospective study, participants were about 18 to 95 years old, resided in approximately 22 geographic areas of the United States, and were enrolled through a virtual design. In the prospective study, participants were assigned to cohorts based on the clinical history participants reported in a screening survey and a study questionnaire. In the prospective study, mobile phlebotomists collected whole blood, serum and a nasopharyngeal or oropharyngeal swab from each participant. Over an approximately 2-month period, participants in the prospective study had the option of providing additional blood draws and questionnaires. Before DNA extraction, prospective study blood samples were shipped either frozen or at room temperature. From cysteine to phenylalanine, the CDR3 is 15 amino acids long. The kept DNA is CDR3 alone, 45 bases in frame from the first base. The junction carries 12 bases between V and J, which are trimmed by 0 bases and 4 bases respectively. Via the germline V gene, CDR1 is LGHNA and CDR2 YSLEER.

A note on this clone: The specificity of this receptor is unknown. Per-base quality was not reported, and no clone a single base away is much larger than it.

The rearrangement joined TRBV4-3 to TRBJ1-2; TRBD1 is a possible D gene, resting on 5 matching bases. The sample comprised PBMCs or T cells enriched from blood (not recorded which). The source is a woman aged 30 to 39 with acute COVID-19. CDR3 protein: CASSQELGRAYGYTF. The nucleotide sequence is TGCGCCAGCAGCCAAGAGTTGGGCAGGGCCTATGGCTACACCTTC.